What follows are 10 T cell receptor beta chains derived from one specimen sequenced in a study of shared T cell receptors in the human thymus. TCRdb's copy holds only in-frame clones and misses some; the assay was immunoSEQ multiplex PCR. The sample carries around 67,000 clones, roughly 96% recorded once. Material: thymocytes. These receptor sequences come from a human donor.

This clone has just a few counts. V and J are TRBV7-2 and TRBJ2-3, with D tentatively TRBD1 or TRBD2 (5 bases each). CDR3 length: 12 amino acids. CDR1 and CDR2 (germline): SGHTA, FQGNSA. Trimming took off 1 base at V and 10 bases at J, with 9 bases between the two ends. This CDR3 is CASSLGGTSQYF. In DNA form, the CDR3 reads TGTGCCAGCAGCTTAGGAGGGACGTCGCAGTATTTT.

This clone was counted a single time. CDR3 sequence (DNA): TGTGCCAGCAGCCCGAATCGTATCCTTGGCTACACCTTC. Amino acid sequence: CASSPNRILGYTF. The chain links TRBV7-2 to TRBJ1-2; D remains ambiguous. This CDR3 comprises 13 residues. Trimming took 5 bases from V and 7 from J, leaving 14 bases between them. From germline, CDR1 is SGHTA and CDR2 FQGNSA.

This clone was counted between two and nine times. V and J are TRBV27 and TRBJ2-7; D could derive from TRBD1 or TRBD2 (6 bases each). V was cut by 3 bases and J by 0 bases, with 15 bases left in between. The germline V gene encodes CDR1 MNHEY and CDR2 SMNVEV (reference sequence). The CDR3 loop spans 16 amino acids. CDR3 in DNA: TGTGCCAGCAGTTTTATAACGGGGGCGAACTCCTACGAGCAGTACTTC. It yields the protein CASSFITGANSYEQYF.

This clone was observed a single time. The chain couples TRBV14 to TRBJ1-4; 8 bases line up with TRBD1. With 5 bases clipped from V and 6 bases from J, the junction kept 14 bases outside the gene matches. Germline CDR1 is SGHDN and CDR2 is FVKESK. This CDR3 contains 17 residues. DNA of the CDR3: TGTGCCAGCAGCGGTCACTCAGACAGGGGTGGCTATGAAAAACTGTTTTTT. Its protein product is CASSGHSDRGGYEKLFF.

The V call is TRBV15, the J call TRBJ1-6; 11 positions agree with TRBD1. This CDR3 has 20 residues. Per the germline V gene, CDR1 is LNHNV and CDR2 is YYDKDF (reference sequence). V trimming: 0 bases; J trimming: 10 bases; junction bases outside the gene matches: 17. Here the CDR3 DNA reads TGTGCCACCAGCAGAGATATTACTTACCATTGGACAGGGGGCCACTCACCCCTCCACTTT. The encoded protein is CATSRDITYHWTGGHSPLHF.

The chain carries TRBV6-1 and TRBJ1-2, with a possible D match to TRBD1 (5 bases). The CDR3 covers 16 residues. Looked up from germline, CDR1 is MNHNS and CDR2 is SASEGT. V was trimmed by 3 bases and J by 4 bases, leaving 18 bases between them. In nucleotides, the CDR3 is TGTGCCAGCAGTGACCGACAGACCCCATCTGCCTATGGCTACACCTTC. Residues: CASSDRQTPSAYGYTF.

The CDR3 reads CASSQEGSGTDTDTQYF. In DNA form, the CDR3 reads TGCGCCAGCAGCCAAGAGGGTTCAGGGACAGACACAGATACGCAGTATTTT. J is TRBJ2-3 and V is TRBV4-3; 7 bases match TRBD1. V shed 0 bases and J 2 bases; nucleotides not matched to a gene: 8. Per the germline V gene, CDR1 is LGHNA and CDR2 is YSLEER. The CDR3 runs to 17 residues.

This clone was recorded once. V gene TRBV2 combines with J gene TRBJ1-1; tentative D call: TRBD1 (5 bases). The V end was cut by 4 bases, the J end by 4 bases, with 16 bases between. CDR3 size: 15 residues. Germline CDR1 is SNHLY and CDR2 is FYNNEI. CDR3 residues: CASSAPGGVVTEAFF. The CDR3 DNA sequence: TGTGCCAGCAGTGCCCCGGGGGGGGTCGTCACTGAAGCTTTCTTT.

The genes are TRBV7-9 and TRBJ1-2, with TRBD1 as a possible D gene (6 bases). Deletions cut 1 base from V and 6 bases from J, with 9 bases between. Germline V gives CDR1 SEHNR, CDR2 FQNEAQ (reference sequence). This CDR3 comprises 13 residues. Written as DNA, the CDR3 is TGTGCCAGCAGCTTAGACAGGGCAAATGGCTACACCTTC. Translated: CASSLDRANGYTF.

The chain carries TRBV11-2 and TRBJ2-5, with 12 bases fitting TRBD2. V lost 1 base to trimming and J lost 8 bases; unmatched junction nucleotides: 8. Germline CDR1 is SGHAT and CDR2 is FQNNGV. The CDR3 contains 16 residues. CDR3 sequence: CASSLVSGTSGLTQYF. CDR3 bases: TGTGCCAGCAGCTTAGTTTCGGGGACTAGCGGGCTCACCCAGTACTTC.